This T cell receptor beta chain was documented in a study of Graves' ophthalmopathy and Graves' hyperthyroidism. Overall study results and limits: Ophthalmopathy versus stable hyperthyroidism: 13-signature model gave around 90% sensitivity, approximately 80% specificity.

Amplifying from RNA transcripts, the study obtained TCR beta CDR3 regions. After a first-round RT-PCR with HTBI primers, a second-round multiplex PCR was run. TCRdb reprocessed the multiplex PCR reads via MiXCR and lists one record per CDR3 protein. Counted here are hundreds of thousands of distinct CDR3 sequences, 20% to 25% occurring once; the ten biggest clones make up approximately 6.9%. The CDR3 has 13 amino acids. The germline V and J ends were trimmed by 7 bases and 3 bases, with 12 bases remaining between them. CDR1 is LGHDT, CDR2 YNNKEL, per germline (reference sequence). Worth noting for this clonotype: The antigen is undetermined.

The rearrangement joins TRBV3-1 to TRBJ1-1; maybe TRBD1 (6 bases). Sample: peripheral blood. The receptor's source is a woman aged 18-35 years with stable Graves' hyperthyroidism. Some clones in this sample may be carry-over from other donors' samples. This CDR3 reads CASTVQGYTEAFF. The CDR3 DNA is TGTGCCAGCACCGTACAGGGCTACACTGAAGCTTTCTTT.